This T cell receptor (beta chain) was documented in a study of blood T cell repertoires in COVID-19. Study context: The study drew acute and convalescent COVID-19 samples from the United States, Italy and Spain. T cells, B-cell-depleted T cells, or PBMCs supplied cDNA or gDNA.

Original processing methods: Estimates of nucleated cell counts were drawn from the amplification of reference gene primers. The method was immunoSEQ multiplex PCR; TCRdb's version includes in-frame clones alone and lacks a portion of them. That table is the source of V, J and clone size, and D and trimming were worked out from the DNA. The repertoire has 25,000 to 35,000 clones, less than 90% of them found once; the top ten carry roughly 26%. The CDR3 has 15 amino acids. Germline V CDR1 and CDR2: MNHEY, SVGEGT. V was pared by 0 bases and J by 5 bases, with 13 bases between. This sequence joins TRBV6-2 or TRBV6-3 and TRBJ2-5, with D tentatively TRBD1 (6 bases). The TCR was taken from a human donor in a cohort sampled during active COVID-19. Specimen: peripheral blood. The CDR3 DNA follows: TGTGCCAGCAGTTACTCAGCCAGGGGCGGGGAGACCCAGTACTTC. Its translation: CASSYSARGGETQYF.